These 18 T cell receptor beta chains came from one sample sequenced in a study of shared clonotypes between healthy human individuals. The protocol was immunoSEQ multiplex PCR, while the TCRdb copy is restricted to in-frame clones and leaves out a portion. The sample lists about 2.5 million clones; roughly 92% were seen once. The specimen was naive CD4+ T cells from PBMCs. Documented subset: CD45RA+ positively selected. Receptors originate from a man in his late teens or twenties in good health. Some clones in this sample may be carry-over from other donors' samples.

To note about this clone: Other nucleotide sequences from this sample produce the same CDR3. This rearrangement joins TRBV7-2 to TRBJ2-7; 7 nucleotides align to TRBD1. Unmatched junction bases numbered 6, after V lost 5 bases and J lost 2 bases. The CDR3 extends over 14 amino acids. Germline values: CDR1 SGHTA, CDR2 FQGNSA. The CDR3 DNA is TGTGCCAGCAGCCTCCGACAGGGAGCCTACGAGCAGTACTTC. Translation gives CASSLRQGAYEQYF. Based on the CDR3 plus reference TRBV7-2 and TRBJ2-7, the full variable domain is GAGVSQSPSNKVTEKGKDVELRCDPISGHTALYWYRQSLGQGLEFLIYFQGNSAPDKSGLPSDRFSAERTGGSVSTLTIQRTQQEDSAVYLCASSLRQGAYEQYFGPGTRLTVT.

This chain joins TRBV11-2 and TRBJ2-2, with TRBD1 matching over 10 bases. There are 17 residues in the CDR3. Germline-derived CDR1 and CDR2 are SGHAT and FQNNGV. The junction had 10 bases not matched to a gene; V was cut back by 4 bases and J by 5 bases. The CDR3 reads CASSSYRGQGRTGELFF. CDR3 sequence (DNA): TGTGCCAGCAGCTCGTACCGGGGACAGGGGAGGACCGGGGAGCTGTTTTTT. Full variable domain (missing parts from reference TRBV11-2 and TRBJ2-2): EAGVAQSPRYKIIEKRQSVAFWCNPISGHATLYWYQQILGQGPKLLIQFQNNGVVDDSQLPKDRFSAERLKGVDSTLKIQPAKLEDSAVYLCASSSYRGQGRTGELFFGEGSRLTVL.

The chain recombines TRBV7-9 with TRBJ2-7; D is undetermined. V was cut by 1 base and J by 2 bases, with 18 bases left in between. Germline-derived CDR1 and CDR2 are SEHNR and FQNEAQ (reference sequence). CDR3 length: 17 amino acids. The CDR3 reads CASSLGVYSSLTYEQYF. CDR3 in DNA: TGTGCCAGCAGCTTAGGGGTTTACAGCTCCCTAACCTACGAGCAGTACTTC. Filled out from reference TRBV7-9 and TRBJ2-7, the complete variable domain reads DTGVSQNPRHKITKRGQNVTFRCDPISEHNRLYWYRQTLGQGPEFLTYFQNEAQLEKSRLLSDRFSAERPKGSFSTLEIQRTEQGDSAMYLCASSLGVYSSLTYEQYFGPGTRLTVT.

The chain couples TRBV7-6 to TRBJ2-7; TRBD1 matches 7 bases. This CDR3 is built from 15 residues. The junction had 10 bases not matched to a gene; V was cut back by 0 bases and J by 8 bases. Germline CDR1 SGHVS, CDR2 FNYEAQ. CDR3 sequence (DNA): TGTGCCAGCAGCTTAGCCGGGACAGACACTAGACAGCAGTACTTC. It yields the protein CASSLAGTDTRQQYF.

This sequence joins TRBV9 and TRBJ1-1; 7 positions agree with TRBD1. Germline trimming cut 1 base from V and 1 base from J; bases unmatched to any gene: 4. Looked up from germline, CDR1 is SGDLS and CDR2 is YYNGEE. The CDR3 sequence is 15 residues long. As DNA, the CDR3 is TGTGCCAGCAGCGTAACGGGACAGCCGAACACTGAAGCTTTCTTT. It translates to CASSVTGQPNTEAFF.

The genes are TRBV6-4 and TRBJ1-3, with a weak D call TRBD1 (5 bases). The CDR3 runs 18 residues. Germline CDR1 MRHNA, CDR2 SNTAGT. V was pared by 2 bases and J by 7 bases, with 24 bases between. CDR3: CASSDPDPSGTGRNTIYF. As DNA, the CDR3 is TGTGCCAGCAGTGACCCCGACCCATCCGGGACCGGGAGGAACACCATATATTTT.

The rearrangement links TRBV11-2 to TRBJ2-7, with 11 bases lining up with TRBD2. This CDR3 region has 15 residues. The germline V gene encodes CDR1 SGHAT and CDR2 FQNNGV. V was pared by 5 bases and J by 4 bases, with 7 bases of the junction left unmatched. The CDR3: CASSRTGLAVYEQYF. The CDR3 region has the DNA TGTGCCAGCAGCCGGACGGGACTAGCGGTATACGAGCAGTACTTC.

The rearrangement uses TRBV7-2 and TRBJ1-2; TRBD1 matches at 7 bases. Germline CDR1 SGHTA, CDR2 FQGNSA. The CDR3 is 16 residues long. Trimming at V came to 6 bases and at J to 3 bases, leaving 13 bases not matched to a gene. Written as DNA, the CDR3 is TGTGCCAGCAGAGAAAGACAGGGAGGATTTGACTATGGCTACACCTTC. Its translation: CASRERQGGFDYGYTF.

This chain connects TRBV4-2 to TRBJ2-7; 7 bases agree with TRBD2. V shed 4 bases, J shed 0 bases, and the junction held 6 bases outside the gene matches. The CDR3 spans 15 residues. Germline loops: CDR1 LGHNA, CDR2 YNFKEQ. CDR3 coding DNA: TGTGCCAGCAGCCCCGGAGAGCGGGACTCCTACGAGCAGTACTTC. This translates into CASSPGERDSYEQYF.

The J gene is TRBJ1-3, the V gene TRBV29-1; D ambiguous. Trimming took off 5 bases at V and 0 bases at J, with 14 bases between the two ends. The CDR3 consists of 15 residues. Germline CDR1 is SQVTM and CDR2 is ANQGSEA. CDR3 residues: CSVSGLTGSGNTIYF. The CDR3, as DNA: TGCAGCGTTTCAGGACTGACGGGCTCTGGAAACACCATATATTTT.

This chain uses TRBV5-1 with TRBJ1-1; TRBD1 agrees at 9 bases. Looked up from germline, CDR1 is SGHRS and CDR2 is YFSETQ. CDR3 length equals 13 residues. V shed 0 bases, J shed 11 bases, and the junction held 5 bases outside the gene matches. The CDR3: CASSLGTGVRAFF. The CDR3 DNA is TGCGCCAGCAGCTTGGGGACAGGGGTCCGGGCTTTCTTT.

Here the CDR3 DNA reads TGTGCCAGCAGTTTATACGTTGAGAGGGGTCCGGGCAATGAGCAGTTCTTC. This codes for CASSLYVERGPGNEQFF. The V gene is TRBV27, the J gene TRBJ2-1; D is possibly TRBD1 or TRBD2 (5 bases each). The V gene lost 1 base and the J gene lost 6 bases, with 19 bases spanning the gap. Per the germline V gene, CDR1 is MNHEY and CDR2 is SMNVEV (reference sequence). This CDR3 spans 17 amino acids.

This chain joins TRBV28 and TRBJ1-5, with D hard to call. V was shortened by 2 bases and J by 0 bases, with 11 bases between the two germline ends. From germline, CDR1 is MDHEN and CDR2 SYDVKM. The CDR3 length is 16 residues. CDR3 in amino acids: CASSLRRSYSNQPQHF. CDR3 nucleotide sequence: TGTGCCAGCAGTTTACGGCGGAGCTATAGCAATCAGCCCCAGCATTTT.

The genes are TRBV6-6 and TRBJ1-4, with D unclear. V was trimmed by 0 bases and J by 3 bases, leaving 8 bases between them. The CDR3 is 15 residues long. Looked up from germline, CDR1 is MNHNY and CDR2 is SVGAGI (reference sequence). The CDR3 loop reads CASSYSRPSNEKLFF. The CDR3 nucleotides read TGTGCCAGCAGTTACTCAAGGCCGTCTAATGAAAAACTGTTTTTT.

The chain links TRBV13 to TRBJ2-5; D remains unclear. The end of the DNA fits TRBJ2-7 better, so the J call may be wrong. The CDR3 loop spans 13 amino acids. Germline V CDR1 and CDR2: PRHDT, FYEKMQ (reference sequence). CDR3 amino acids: CASSEWSVHEQYF. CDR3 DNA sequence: TGTGCCAGCAGTGAATGGAGTGTCCACGAGCAGTACTTC.

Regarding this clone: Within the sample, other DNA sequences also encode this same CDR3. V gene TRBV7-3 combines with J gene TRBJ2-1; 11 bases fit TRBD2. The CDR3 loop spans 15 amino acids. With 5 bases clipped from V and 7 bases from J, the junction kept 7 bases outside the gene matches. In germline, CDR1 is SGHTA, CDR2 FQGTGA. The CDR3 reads CASSLGTSGNNEQFF. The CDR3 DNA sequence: TGTGCCAGCAGCCTCGGGACTAGCGGAAATAATGAGCAGTTCTTC.

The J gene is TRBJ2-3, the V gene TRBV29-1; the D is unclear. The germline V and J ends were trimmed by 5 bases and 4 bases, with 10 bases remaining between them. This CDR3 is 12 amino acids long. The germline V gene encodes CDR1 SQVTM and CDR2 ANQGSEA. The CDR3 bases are TGCAGCGTTCGGCCCTCCCCAGATACGCAGTATTTT. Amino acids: CSVRPSPDTQYF.

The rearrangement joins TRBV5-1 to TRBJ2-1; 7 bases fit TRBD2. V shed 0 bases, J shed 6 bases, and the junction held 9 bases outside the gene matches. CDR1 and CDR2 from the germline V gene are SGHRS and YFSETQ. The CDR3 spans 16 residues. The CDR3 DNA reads TGCGCCAGCAGCTTGGAAGCTAGCGGAATCTCCAATGAGCAGTTCTTC. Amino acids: CASSLEASGISNEQFF.